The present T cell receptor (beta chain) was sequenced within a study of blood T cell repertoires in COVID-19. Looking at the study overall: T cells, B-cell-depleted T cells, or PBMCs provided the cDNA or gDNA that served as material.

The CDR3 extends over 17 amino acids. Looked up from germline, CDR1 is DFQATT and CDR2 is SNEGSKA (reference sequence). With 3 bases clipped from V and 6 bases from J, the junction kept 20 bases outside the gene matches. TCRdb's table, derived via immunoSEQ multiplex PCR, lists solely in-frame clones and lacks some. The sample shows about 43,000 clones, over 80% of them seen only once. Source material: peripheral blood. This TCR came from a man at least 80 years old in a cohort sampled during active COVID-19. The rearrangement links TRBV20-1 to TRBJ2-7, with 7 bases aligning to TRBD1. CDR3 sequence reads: CSASPPQGVGFYFEQYF. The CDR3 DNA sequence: TGCAGTGCTAGTCCTCCTCAGGGGGTGGGGTTCTATTTCGAGCAGTACTTC.